One and the same sample provided the 32 T cell receptor beta chains below, sequenced in a study of T cell changes during pregnancy in multiple sclerosis. TCRdb's table, derived via immunoSEQ multiplex PCR, lists solely in-frame clones and lacks some. This sample has tens of thousands of clones, with under 95% found just once. The sample here was peripheral blood, taken in the first trimester of pregnancy. These receptor sequences come from a female donor in good health, enrolled as a control in a pregnancy study.

The genes are TRBV19 and TRBJ1-5; TRBD1 agrees at 8 bases. Germline CDR1 LNHDA, CDR2 SQIVND (reference sequence). This CDR3 comprises 13 residues. DNA for the CDR3: TGTGCTTCGGGACAGGCCCGTGATCAGCCCCAGCATTTT. It encodes CASGQARDQPQHF.

V is TRBV28 and J is TRBJ2-2, with D unresolved. The germline V gene encodes CDR1 MDHEN and CDR2 SYDVKM. V was clipped by 7 bases and J by 4 bases, with 16 bases between them. The CDR3 is made up of 15 amino acids. DNA of the CDR3: TGTGCCAGCACCCAGCGCGCAGACGGCACCGGGGAGCTGTTTTTT. Its protein product is CASTQRADGTGELFF. Complete variable domain (other parts from reference TRBV28 and TRBJ2-2): DVKVTQSSRYLVKRTGEKVFLECVQDMDHENMFWYRQDPGLGLRLIYFSYDVKMKEKGDIPEGYSVSREKKERFSLILESASTNQTSMYLCASTQRADGTGELFFGEGSRLTVL.

The chain joins TRBV19 to TRBJ2-7, with a possible D match to TRBD1 (6 bases). V dropped 7 bases and J dropped 4 bases, with 23 bases sitting between them. The CDR3 extends over 16 amino acids. Germline V CDR1 and CDR2: LNHDA, SQIVND (reference sequence). The CDR3 DNA sequence: TGTGCCAGTAATCAGTCAGGAACCAGGGGCTCTTACGAGCAGTACTTC. Encoded protein: CASNQSGTRGSYEQYF. Drawing the rest from reference TRBV19 and TRBJ2-7, the complete variable domain is DGGITQSPKYLFRKEGQNVTLSCEQNLNHDAMYWYRQDPGQGLRLIYYSQIVNDFQKGDIAEGYSVSREKKESFPLTVTSAQKNPTAFYLCASNQSGTRGSYEQYFGPGTRLTVT.

CDR3 DNA sequence: TGTGCCATCAGTGAACTGGTGACTTCTAGCACAGATACGCAGTATTTT. It yields the protein CAISELVTSSTDTQYF. The chain carries TRBV10-3 and TRBJ2-3, with D uncertain. V was clipped by 3 bases and J by 0 bases, with 13 bases between them. Per germline, CDR1 ENHRY and CDR2 SYGVKD. The CDR3 sequence is 16 residues long.

This clone was picked up one time. J is TRBJ1-1 and V is TRBV7-2, with TRBD1 identical over 7 bases. The CDR3 consists of 15 residues. V lost 3 bases, J lost 5 bases, and 9 bases stayed unmatched. Germline V gives CDR1 SGHTA, CDR2 FQGNSA. The CDR3 DNA reads TGTGCCAGCAGCTTGCTAACAGGGGATTTGACTGAAGCTTTCTTT. This encodes CASSLLTGDLTEAFF. Full variable domain (missing parts from reference TRBV7-2 and TRBJ1-1): GAGVSQSPSNKVTEKGKDVELRCDPISGHTALYWYRQSLGQGLEFLIYFQGNSAPDKSGLPSDRFSAERTGGSVSTLTIQRTQQEDSAVYLCASSLLTGDLTEAFFGQGTRLTVV.

The chain links TRBV28 to TRBJ2-5, with D unresolved. This CDR3 is built from 13 residues. Germline V CDR1 and CDR2: MDHEN, SYDVKM. Trimming shortened V by 2 bases and J by 4 bases, and 8 bases separated the two germline ends. Here the CDR3 DNA reads TGTGCCAGCAGTTTAACTTATGTAGAGACCCAGTACTTC. This gives the protein CASSLTYVETQYF.

The chain recombines TRBV19 with TRBJ2-1, with TRBD2 identical over 9 bases. The CDR3 contains 15 residues. The V segment lost 5 bases and the J segment 1 base; nucleotides outside the gene matches: 3. Per germline, CDR1 LNHDA and CDR2 SQIVND (reference sequence). The CDR3 DNA sequence: TGTGCCAGTAGTTTTCTAGCGGGGTCCTACAATGAGCAGTTCTTC. Its protein product is CASSFLAGSYNEQFF.

This chain joins TRBV4-1 and TRBJ2-5, with TRBD2 identical over 9 bases. With the DNA end fitting TRBJ2-7 better, the J assignment may be wrong. This CDR3 is 17 amino acids long. Germline V lookup: CDR1 MGHRA, CDR2 YSYEKL. CDR3 in amino acids: CASSQHSSSGATYEQYF. In DNA form, the CDR3 reads TGCGCCAGCAGCCAACATTCCTCTAGCGGGGCGACCTACGAGCAGTACTTC.

The chain uses TRBV7-6 and TRBJ1-2; perhaps TRBD1 as D (6 bases). The V gene's germline CDR1 is SGHVS and CDR2 FNYEAQ. The CDR3 loop spans 17 amino acids. V was trimmed by 5 bases and J by 0 bases, leaving 19 bases between them. CDR3 residues: CASSLRGGLVPNYGYTF. CDR3 sequence (DNA): TGTGCCAGCAGCCTAAGGGGGGGTCTGGTTCCTAACTATGGCTACACCTTC.

The chain links TRBV2 to TRBJ1-4; D remains ambiguous. Germline V CDR1 and CDR2: SNHLY, FYNNEI. This CDR3 spans 13 amino acids. V lost 4 bases to trimming and J lost 5 bases, with 8 bases between them. The CDR3 DNA follows: TGTGCCAGCAGTGTACAACTAAATGAAAAACTGTTTTTT. Residues: CASSVQLNEKLFF. Based on the CDR3 plus reference TRBV2 and TRBJ1-4, the full variable domain is EPEVTQTPSHQVTQMGQEVILRCVPISNHLYFYWYRQILGQKVEFLVSFYNNEISEKSEIFDDQFSVERPDGSNFTLKIRSTKLEDSAMYFCASSVQLNEKLFFGSGTQLSVL.

J is TRBJ1-2 and V is TRBV7-3, with D possibly matching TRBD1 (6 bases). V was cut by 3 bases and J by 4 bases, with 9 bases left in between. There are 13 residues in the CDR3. Per germline, CDR1 SGHTA and CDR2 FQGTGA. CDR3 sequence (DNA): TGTGCCAGCAGCTTGGGACAAATCTATGGCTACACCTTC. Protein product: CASSLGQIYGYTF. Looking up the rest from reference TRBV7-3 and TRBJ1-2 gives the full variable domain: GAGVSQTPSNKVTEKGKYVELRCDPISGHTALYWYRQSLGQGPEFLIYFQGTGAADDSGLPNDRFFAVRPEGSVSTLKIQRTERGDSAVYLCASSLGQIYGYTFGSGTRLTVV.

The CDR3 DNA is TGTGCCAGTAGAGGGACAGGGGGTCCGGGTGAAGCTTTCTTT. It translates to CASRGTGGPGEAFF. The chain links TRBV19 to TRBJ1-1, with 11 bases identical to TRBD1. The CDR3 loop spans 14 amino acids. Looked up from germline, CDR1 is LNHDA and CDR2 is SQIVND (reference sequence). Trimming removed 6 bases from V and 7 bases from J; junction bases left unmatched: 7. The whole variable domain, remainder taken from reference TRBV19 and TRBJ1-1, is DGGITQSPKYLFRKEGQNVTLSCEQNLNHDAMYWYRQDPGQGLRLIYYSQIVNDFQKGDIAEGYSVSREKKESFPLTVTSAQKNPTAFYLCASRGTGGPGEAFFGQGTRLTVV.

This chain connects TRBV18 to TRBJ1-5; D gene ambiguous. Trimming stripped 3 bases from V and 3 bases from J, with 9 bases between. The CDR3 has 14 amino acids. Germline loops: CDR1 KGHSH, CDR2 LQKENI. The CDR3 sequence is CASSPNTNNQPQHF. The CDR3 nucleotides read TGTGCCAGCTCACCGAATACTAACAATCAGCCCCAGCATTTT.

This chain joins TRBV2 and TRBJ2-2, with TRBD2 identical over 7 bases. Germline assignment: CDR1 SNHLY and CDR2 FYNNEI. The CDR3 runs 13 residues. V dropped 1 base and J dropped 8; count of bases not matched to a gene: 1. In DNA, the CDR3 is TGTGCCAGCAGTGAAGGGGAGGGAGGGGAGCTGTTTTTT. Protein sequence: CASSEGEGGELFF.

The V call is TRBV19, the J call TRBJ1-6; 10 bases match TRBD1. V gave up 7 bases and J gave up 8 bases; unmatched junction bases: 2. Looked up from germline, CDR1 is LNHDA and CDR2 is SQIVND (reference sequence). The CDR3 length is 13 residues. The CDR3 region is CASTGTGDSPLHF. The CDR3 nucleotides read TGTGCCAGTACCGGGACAGGGGATTCACCCCTCCACTTT.

V usage is TRBV5-6 and J usage is TRBJ1-5; the D is unclear. V gave up 3 bases and J gave up 5 bases, with 6 bases separating them. This CDR3 has 12 residues. The V gene's germline CDR1 is SGHDT and CDR2 YYEEEE. The CDR3 DNA is TGTGCCAGCAGCTCGGGAGATCAGCCCCAGCATTTT. Translating gives CASSSGDQPQHF.

The chain is built from TRBV4-1 and TRBJ2-7; 8 bases are shared with TRBD1. Germline assignment: CDR1 MGHRA and CDR2 YSYEKL. The junction had 5 bases not matched to a gene; V was cut back by 4 bases and J by 0 bases. The CDR3 covers 15 residues. The CDR3 DNA sequence: TGCGCCAGCAGCCTGCGACAGGGGAGCTCCTACGAGCAGTACTTC. This translates into CASSLRQGSSYEQYF.

V gene TRBV9 combines with J gene TRBJ2-3; a weak D match, TRBD2 (6 bases). Germline loops: CDR1 SGDLS, CDR2 YYNGEE. The V gene lost 0 bases and the J gene lost 6 bases, with 20 bases spanning the gap. CDR3 length equals 17 residues. The CDR3 DNA is TGTGCCAGCAGCGTAGCACACCGAGGAGGGGTTTCCGATACGCAGTATTTT. Amino acid sequence: CASSVAHRGGVSDTQYF. The variable domain in full, with the rest retrieved from reference TRBV9 and TRBJ2-3, is DSGVTQTPKHLITATGQRVTLRCSPRSGDLSVYWYQQSLDQGLQFLIQYYNGEERAKGNILERFSAQQFPDLHSELNLSSLELGDSALYFCASSVAHRGGVSDTQYFGPGTRLTVL.

In its sample, this clone was seen once. This sequence joins TRBV7-2 and TRBJ2-5; TRBD2 aligns across 13 bases. The CDR3 totals 16 residues. Germline lookup yields CDR1 SGHTA and CDR2 FQGNSA. Trimming cost V 4 bases and J 4 bases; bases outside gene matches: 6. The CDR3 region is CASSSGLAGVLETQYF. CDR3 sequence (DNA): TGTGCCAGCAGCTCCGGACTAGCGGGAGTCTTAGAGACCCAGTACTTC.

CDR3 sequence reads: CSVEMGQPYQETQYF. The CDR3 DNA follows: TGCAGCGTTGAGATGGGACAGCCGTACCAAGAGACCCAGTACTTC. The chain carries TRBV29-1 and TRBJ2-5; 7 bases line up with TRBD1. Trimming took 3 bases from V and 0 from J; bases not matched to a gene: 7. The CDR3 totals 15 residues. CDR1 SQVTM and CDR2 ANQGSEA come from the germline V gene.

V gene TRBV7-3 combines with J gene TRBJ2-1; no clear D gene. Trimming cost V 2 bases and J 6 bases, with 8 bases left between them. The CDR3 sequence is 13 residues long. CDR1 SGHTA and CDR2 FQGTGA come from the germline V gene. CDR3 protein: CASSLVLTNEQFF. The CDR3 coding sequence is TGTGCCAGCAGCTTAGTTCTAACCAATGAGCAGTTCTTC.

This chain links TRBV30 with TRBJ2-7; D gene uncertain. The germline V and J ends were trimmed by 0 bases and 2 bases, with 2 bases remaining between them. Per germline, CDR1 GTSNPN and CDR2 SVGIG (reference sequence). The CDR3 has 11 residues. The CDR3 here is CAWSVAYEQYF. The CDR3 DNA reads as TGTGCCTGGAGTGTCGCCTACGAGCAGTACTTC.

The chain links TRBV5-1 to TRBJ1-6, with D possibly being TRBD1 (6 bases). Trimming cost V 1 base and J 7 bases, with 15 bases left between them. CDR1 SGHRS and CDR2 YFSETQ come from the germline V gene. This CDR3 is built from 16 residues. The CDR3 DNA follows: TGCGCCAGCAGCTTGACAGGGCCTGAGGGAAATTCACCCCTCCACTTT. Translating it yields CASSLTGPEGNSPLHF.

This chain's CDR3 is CASSVGAGTGELFF. The CDR3 region has the DNA TGTGCCAGCAGCGTAGGGGCGGGAACCGGGGAGCTGTTTTTT. The chain has TRBV9 and TRBJ2-2; D is perhaps TRBD2 (6 bases). Trimming took off 0 bases at V and 5 bases at J, with 8 bases between the two ends. Looked up from germline, CDR1 is SGDLS and CDR2 is YYNGEE. The CDR3 consists of 14 residues.

The J gene is TRBJ1-3, the V gene TRBV7-9, with a possible D match to TRBD1 (6 bases). This CDR3 spans 15 amino acids. The germline V and J ends were trimmed by 2 bases and 1 base, with 9 bases remaining between them. Per the germline V gene, CDR1 is SEHNR and CDR2 is FQNEAQ (reference sequence). Here the CDR3 DNA reads TGTGCCAGCAGCTTAAGTACAGGGTCTGGAAACACCATATATTTT. As protein: CASSLSTGSGNTIYF.

In DNA, the CDR3 is TGCGCCAGCAGCCAAGAAGTTCCCCAGGGGGCTGGGGCCAACGTCCTGACTTTC. This sequence encodes CASSQEVPQGAGANVLTF. V is TRBV4-1 and J is TRBJ2-6, with 7 bases lining up with TRBD1. This CDR3 is 18 amino acids long. V was pared by 0 bases and J by 2 bases, with 7 bases of the junction left unmatched. Germline CDR1 reads MGHRA; CDR2 reads YSYEKL.

CDR3 sequence reads: CASSQDVGYGYTF. CDR3 coding DNA: TGTGCCAGCAGCCAAGATGTCGGTTATGGCTACACCTTC. The rearrangement links TRBV14 to TRBJ1-2; D is unresolved. Trimming removed 0 bases at V and 5 bases at J, with 7 bases between. The CDR3 runs 13 residues. Germline V lookup: CDR1 SGHDN, CDR2 FVKESK.

The chain couples TRBV4-1 to TRBJ2-1, with 12 bases aligning to TRBD2. This CDR3 is built from 17 residues. Germline V CDR1 and CDR2: MGHRA, YSYEKL. V was pared by 0 bases and J by 7 bases, with 7 bases of the junction left unmatched. The CDR3 sequence: CASSQEPTSGSSNEQFF. The CDR3 region has the DNA TGCGCCAGCAGCCAAGAGCCGACTAGCGGGAGTAGTAATGAGCAGTTCTTC.

V is TRBV27 and J is TRBJ2-7, with 9 bases matching TRBD1. Germline V lookup: CDR1 MNHEY, CDR2 SMNVEV (reference sequence). The CDR3 has 13 amino acids. V lost 3 bases and J lost 12; bases outside the gene matches: 9. The CDR3 coding sequence is TGTGCCAGCAGTTTTTCCGGGACAGGGCCCCCGTACTTC. Its protein is CASSFSGTGPPYF.

CDR3: CASSHQPSGTGSGRAYGYTF. CDR3 DNA: TGTGCCAGCAGCCACCAACCTTCCGGGACAGGCTCCGGTAGGGCCTATGGCTACACCTTC. This chain connects TRBV28 to TRBJ1-2; 8 bases are shared with TRBD1. CDR1 is MDHEN, CDR2 SYDVKM, per germline. This CDR3 has 20 amino acids. Losses at the gene ends were 6 bases for V and 4 bases for J; bases not matched to a gene: 25.

This chain links TRBV27 with TRBJ2-1; perhaps TRBD1 as D (6 bases). V shed 10 bases and J shed 9 bases, with 22 bases lying between them. The CDR3 loop spans 14 amino acids. Per germline, CDR1 MNHEY and CDR2 SMNVEV (reference sequence). The CDR3 spells CATKQGHGASEQFF. Here the CDR3 DNA reads TGTGCCACCAAACAGGGACACGGGGCCTCTGAGCAGTTCTTC.

CDR3 DNA: TGCGCCAGCAGCCCCAGGGGGCATGGTGGAAACACCATATATTTT. This gives the protein CASSPRGHGGNTIYF. The rearrangement joins TRBV5-1 to TRBJ1-3; 8 nucleotides align to TRBD1. Trimming removed 4 bases from V and 3 bases from J; junction bases left unmatched: 6. The germline V gene has CDR1 SGHRS and CDR2 YFSETQ. CDR3 length: 15 amino acids.